This T cell receptor beta chain was sequenced in a study of neurological immune-mediated disorders. Notes on the study in general: The highest TCR clonal expansion occurred in HTLV-1-associated myelopathy; multiple sclerosis fell below healthy controls.

The CDR3 has 16 amino acids. The germline V gene has CDR1 MDHEN and CDR2 SYDVKM. Trimming cost V 7 bases and J 0 bases, with 19 bases left between them. Unsorted libraries were generated from 2 million PBMCs. These cells had been stored in RNAlater at -80 C. This clonotype came up many times. The antigen is undetermined. By 5'RACE with 10-nucleotide random UMIs, the cDNA was made. MiXCR, run by TCRdb on the 5' RACE reads, gives a single entry per CDR3 protein. This table holds around 40,000 distinct CDR3 sequences, roughly an eighth found once. The chain employs TRBV28 and TRBJ2-7; D assignment may be TRBD1 or TRBD2 (5 bases each). The sequencing input was PBMCs. The sequence came from a female donor in good health. CDR3 nucleotides: TGTGCCAGCACTTCAACCGGGACGGCCTACTCCTACGAGCAGTACTTC. Translation: CASTSTGTAYSYEQYF.